This T cell receptor (beta chain) was captured by sequencing in a study of shared clonotypes between healthy human individuals. Whole-study findings and limits: Naive CD4 clonotypes were shared across a handful of donors at roughly 5.5%.

Remarks on this clone: Its antigen is undetermined.

V dropped 2 bases and J dropped 5 bases, with 6 bases sitting between them. Per germline, CDR1 MDHEN and CDR2 SYDVKM. The CDR3 is 12 amino acids. Here immunoSEQ multiplex PCR was the method, and the copy in TCRdb shows in-frame clones only, minus some. The sample has a few million clones, around nine tenths seen once. This TCR derives from a man between 18 and 29 years old in good health. The sequencing input was naive CD4+ T cells sorted from blood. Documented subset: CD45RA+ positively selected. The rearrangement links TRBV28 to TRBJ1-1; D not certain. CDR3 in amino acids: CASSLGQTEAFF. The CDR3 DNA reads as TGTGCCAGCAGTTTAGGGCAGACTGAAGCTTTCTTT.